This TCR beta chain was retrieved from a study of T cells in Graves' hyperthyroidism and ophthalmopathy. Study findings and constraints: Ophthalmopathy could be told apart from stable hyperthyroidism with a 13 V-J model. Progression to ophthalmopathy was predicted a median of 6.5 months early.

As regards this clonotype: The antigen is unknown.

This CDR3 is built from 15 residues. Germline V lookup: CDR1 SGHTA, CDR2 FQGNSA. V shed 1 base and J shed 5 bases, with 14 bases lying between them. It was uncontrolled infection, other autoimmune disease, pregnancy or lactation that excluded patients. RNA transcripts yielded amplified TCR beta CDR3 regions. With the HTBI primer set, the TCR CDR3 went through a first round of RT-PCR. From the multiplex PCR reads, TCRdb called clonotypes with MiXCR, one entry per CDR3 protein. The sample comprises approximately 510,000 distinct CDR3 sequences, around 50% of which are singletons, and approximately 44% rests with the top ten.

The chain employs TRBV7-2 and TRBJ1-1; D gene uncertain. Sequences were obtained from peripheral blood or thyroid tissue (not recorded which). The sequence was obtained from an adult woman with Graves' disease, either hyperthyroidism or ophthalmopathy (not recorded which). The CDR3 is CASSLGSGIWTEAFF. CDR3 bases: TGTGCCAGCAGCTTAGGTTCGGGAATTTGGACTGAAGCTTTCTTT.